This section outlines one T cell receptor beta chain sequence together with its context. The data stem from a study of blood T cell repertoires in COVID-19. Sequenced by immunoSEQ multiplex PCR; TCRdb stores in-frame clones only, minus some. Of 130,000 to 150,000 clones listed, about nine tenths are singletons. Germline lookup yields CDR1 MGHRA and CDR2 YSYEKL. V was pared by 8 bases and J by 0 bases, with 12 bases between. The CDR3 extends over 14 amino acids. The clonotype comes from a human donor in a cohort sampled during active COVID-19. Sequences were obtained from peripheral blood. The rearrangement links TRBV4-1 to TRBJ2-3; TRBD2 might be the D (5 bases). The CDR3 protein is CASGASPSTDTQYF. CDR3 nucleotides: TGCGCCAGCGGCGCTAGCCCAAGCACAGATACGCAGTATTTT.